A single sample is the source of the 18 T cell receptor beta chains below, sequenced in a study of cytomegalovirus exposure and HLA in healthy donors. PCR amplification relied on 60 Vbeta primers (plus 13 Jbeta primers). Produced via immunoSEQ multiplex PCR; TCRdb's table is partial and in-frame only. The sample records 200,000 to 250,000 clones, approximately 85% being singletons. The sequenced sample consisted of PBMCs. Every receptor here comes from a middle-aged woman in good health and CMV-seronegative.

The rearrangement links TRBV5-1 to TRBJ2-1; 13 bases align to TRBD2. Losses at the gene ends were 4 bases for V and 7 bases for J; bases not matched to a gene: 5. The length of the CDR3 is 15 residues. Germline lookup yields CDR1 SGHRS and CDR2 YFSETQ. The chain's CDR3 is CASSLGTSGVNEQFF. For the CDR3, the DNA is TGCGCCAGCAGCCTCGGGACTAGCGGGGTGAATGAGCAGTTCTTC. Full variable domain (rest looked up from reference TRBV5-1 and TRBJ2-1): KAGVTQTPRYLIKTRGQQVTLSCSPISGHRSVSWYQQTPGQGLQFLFEYFSETQRNKGNFPGRFSGRQFSNSRSEMNVSTLELGDSALYLCASSLGTSGVNEQFFGPGTRLTVL.

The chain has TRBV6-1 and TRBJ1-4; D remains unclear. Germline V gene data show CDR1 as MNHNS and CDR2 as SASEGT. V shed 2 bases and J shed 8 bases, with 9 bases lying between them. The CDR3 covers 13 residues. Here the CDR3 reads CASSETRVEKLFF. The CDR3 DNA reads TGTGCCAGCAGTGAAACACGGGTCGAAAAACTGTTTTTT.

This clone came up a few times. The chain recombines TRBV28 with TRBJ1-1; D unclear. Trimming removed 2 bases from V and 1 base from J, with 11 bases in between. Germline loops: CDR1 MDHEN, CDR2 SYDVKM. CDR3 length: 15 amino acids. The CDR3 loop reads CASSLTPSGNTEAFF. CDR3 in DNA: TGTGCCAGCAGTTTAACGCCTTCGGGGAACACTGAAGCTTTCTTT.

The V call is TRBV2, the J call TRBJ1-5; D is uncertain. Trimming took 3 bases from V and 4 from J, leaving 10 bases between them. CDR3 length equals 14 residues. CDR1 is SNHLY and CDR2 is FYNNEI in the germline V gene. In nucleotides, the CDR3 is TGTGCCAGCAGTGACCCTGGGGAGAATCAGCCCCAGCATTTT. Its protein product is CASSDPGENQPQHF.

CDR3: CASMTTSLLVYGYTF. CDR3 coding DNA: TGTGCCAGCATGACAACCTCATTACTCGTATATGGCTACACCTTC. The chain recombines TRBV28 with TRBJ1-2; D gene unclear. CDR3 length: 15 residues. CDR1 is MDHEN, CDR2 SYDVKM, per germline. V lost 7 bases and J 5 bases, leaving 20 bases between the germline ends.

The rearrangement links TRBV5-1 to TRBJ2-5; D uncertain. With 7 bases removed from V and 5 bases from J, the gap between germline ends came to 9 bases. The CDR3 sequence is 11 residues long. CDR1 is SGHRS, CDR2 YFSETQ, per germline. This chain's CDR3 is CASHHLETQYF. CDR3 bases: TGCGCCAGCCATCATTTGGAGACCCAGTACTTC.

This clone was found a few times. The rearrangement joins TRBV18 to TRBJ1-2; maybe TRBD1 (5 bases). The V gene lost 3 bases and the J gene lost 3 bases, with 5 bases spanning the gap. The CDR3 is 12 residues long. Germline CDR1 KGHSH, CDR2 LQKENI. CDR3 coding DNA: TGTGCCAGCTCACCCAGGGACTATGGCTACACCTTC. Translating it yields CASSPRDYGYTF. The full variable domain, completed using reference TRBV18 and TRBJ1-2, is NAGVMQNPRHLVRRRGQEARLRCSPMKGHSHVYWYRQLPEEGLKFMVYLQKENIIDESGMPKERFSAEFPKEGPSILRIQQVVRGDSAAYFCASSPRDYGYTFGSGTRLTVV.

This chain uses TRBV5-4 with TRBJ2-7; tentatively, D is TRBD1 (5 bases). Per the germline V gene, CDR1 is SGHNT and CDR2 is YYREEE (reference sequence). The V end lost 10 bases, the J end lost 0 bases, and 11 bases lay between the germline ends. The CDR3 runs to 12 residues. CDR3 protein: CAGSDSSYEQYF. The CDR3 DNA reads as TGTGCCGGGTCTGACAGCTCCTACGAGCAGTACTTC.

This clone was seen only a few times. The chain combines TRBV28 with TRBJ1-2; D possibly corresponds to TRBD1 (6 bases). Trimming removed 7 bases from V and 3 bases from J, with 18 bases in between. Germline loops: CDR1 MDHEN, CDR2 SYDVKM. This CDR3 contains 15 residues. CDR3 sequence (DNA): TGTGCCAGCACCGAAGGACAGTCTTCCTACTATGGCTACACCTTC. Translated: CASTEGQSSYYGYTF.

V and J are TRBV7-2 and TRBJ2-1, with 7 bases matching TRBD2. Germline V gene lookup returns CDR1 SGHTA and CDR2 FQGNSA. V was pared by 4 bases and J by 7 bases, with 19 bases of the junction left unmatched. The CDR3 extends over 18 amino acids. The CDR3, as DNA: TGTGCCAGCAGCTCTCAGAGAGGGAGGGCCTTGAAAGCAAATGAGCAGTTCTTC. Protein: CASSSQRGRALKANEQFF.

This clone has a handful of counts. The rearrangement joins TRBV6-1 to TRBJ2-2; 7 bases line up with TRBD1. The V and J ends lost 10 bases and 3 bases, in that order; junction bases with no gene match: 2. Germline V gives CDR1 MNHNS, CDR2 SASEGT. This CDR3 has 12 amino acids. The CDR3 DNA follows: TGTGCCAACAGGGGAGACACCGGGGAGCTGTTTTTT. Translated: CANRGDTGELFF.

V and J are TRBV2 and TRBJ2-5, with 8 bases identical to TRBD1. This CDR3 has 14 residues. Germline CDR1 SNHLY, CDR2 FYNNEI. The V and J ends lost 5 bases and 4 bases, in that order; junction bases with no gene match: 6. CDR3 region: CASSYWTGRETQYF. The CDR3 bases are TGTGCCAGCAGTTACTGGACAGGGCGAGAGACCCAGTACTTC.

This clone turned up a few times. This rearrangement joins TRBV4-2 to TRBJ2-5; TRBD2 might be the D (5 bases). V lost 1 base and J lost 5, with 20 bases in between. The V gene's germline CDR1 is LGHNA and CDR2 YNFKEQ. The CDR3 spans 17 residues. In DNA, the CDR3 is TGTGCCAGCAGCCAAGGTGGTCAGTCTTTACCGGGGGAGACCCAGTACTTC. This translates into CASSQGGQSLPGETQYF.

The chain links TRBV18 to TRBJ1-3; TRBD1 might be the D (5 bases). There are 13 residues in the CDR3. Germline-derived CDR1 and CDR2 are KGHSH and LQKENI. V lost 5 bases, J lost 2 bases, and 7 bases lay in between. CDR3 sequence reads: CASSSGAGNTIYF. CDR3 nucleotide sequence: TGTGCCAGCTCATCGGGGGCTGGAAACACCATATATTTT.

Comment on this clone: At one boundary the junction diverges from the germline segment, which might be a read error. This rearrangement joins TRBV5-1 to TRBJ2-7; 9 bases are a match to TRBD2. This CDR3 is built from 16 residues. CDR1 and CDR2 from the germline V gene are SGHRS and YFSETQ. The CDR3 region is CASSSPAGTSPLSFNF. The CDR3, as DNA: TGCGCCAGCAGCTCGCCGGCCGGGACTAGCCCCTTGAGCTTTAACTTC.

The rearrangement uses TRBV5-6 and TRBJ2-2; 9 bases are shared with TRBD2. This CDR3 is built from 15 residues. V trimming: 4 bases; J trimming: 5 bases; junction bases outside the gene matches: 6. Looked up from germline, CDR1 is SGHDT and CDR2 is YYEEEE. The CDR3 nucleotides read TGTGCCAGCAGCGCGCGGGGGGGCTTAACCGGGGAGCTGTTTTTT. Its protein is CASSARGGLTGELFF.

The rearrangement links TRBV29-1 to TRBJ2-5; D is unresolved. CDR3 length: 15 residues. V was shortened by 6 bases and J by 0 bases, with 17 bases between the two germline ends. Germline V CDR1 and CDR2: SQVTM, ANQGSEA. CDR3 coding DNA: TGCAGCGTCCTTGCGGCAACCGCCGACCAAGAGACCCAGTACTTC. The encoded protein is CSVLAATADQETQYF.

This clone has only a few counts. V is TRBV6-4 and J is TRBJ2-7, with 10 bases that match TRBD2. The CDR3 loop spans 14 amino acids. The germline V gene encodes CDR1 MRHNA and CDR2 SNTAGT. Trimming cost V 6 bases and J 0 bases; bases outside gene matches: 2. CDR3 bases: TGTGCCAGCAGACCTAGCGGGAGCTCCTACGAGCAGTACTTC. It translates to CASRPSGSSYEQYF.